The clone carrying this T cell receptor (beta chain) was seen a handful of times. Its antigen is not identified. J gave up 8 bases and V 4 bases, and 11 bases lay outside the gene matches. The germline V gene encodes CDR1 KGHDR and CDR2 SFDVKD. This CDR3 comprises 16 residues. This entry is derived from a study of blood T cells in healthy people across ages. Study results and limitations: Considered underestimates were the diversity estimates obtained from one million T cells.

PCR was performed a second time for roughly 7 to 11 cycles using a sample-barcoded 5' primer and a J-beta primer mix. MiXCR, applied by TCRdb to the 5' RACE reads, yields one record per CDR3 protein. The profile shows roughly 1.9 million distinct CDR3 sequences, 30% to 40% of them singletons. The sample was blood. V usage is TRBV24-1 and J usage is TRBJ1-4; 8 nucleotides agree with TRBD1. The receptor was derived from a human donor in good health. CDR3 residues: CATSDTSGTGPEKLFF. The DNA of the CDR3 is TGTGCCACCAGTGACACCTCCGGGACAGGTCCGGAAAAACTGTTTTTT.